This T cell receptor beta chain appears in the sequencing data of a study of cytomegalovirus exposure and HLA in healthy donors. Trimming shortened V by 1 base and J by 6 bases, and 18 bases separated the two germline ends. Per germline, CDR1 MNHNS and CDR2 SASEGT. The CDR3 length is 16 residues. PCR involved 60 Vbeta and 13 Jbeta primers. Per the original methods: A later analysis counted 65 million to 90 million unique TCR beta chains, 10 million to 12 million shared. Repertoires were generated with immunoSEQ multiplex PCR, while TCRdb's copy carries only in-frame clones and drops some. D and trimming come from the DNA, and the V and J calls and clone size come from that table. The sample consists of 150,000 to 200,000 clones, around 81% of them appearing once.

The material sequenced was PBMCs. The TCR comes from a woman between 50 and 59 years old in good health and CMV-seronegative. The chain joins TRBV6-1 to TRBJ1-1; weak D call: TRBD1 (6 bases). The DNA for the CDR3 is TGTGCCAGCAGTGAAGTCCCGGGACACCAGACGTCTGAAGCTTTCTTT. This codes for CASSEVPGHQTSEAFF.